The entry below describes one T cell receptor beta chain. Its antigen is still unknown. The repertoire was sequenced with immunoSEQ multiplex PCR; TCRdb's copy has only in-frame clones and lacks some. The table shows more than 100,000 clones, with roughly 93% occurring only once. This sample is part of a study of graft-versus-host responses after intestinal transplantation. Turning to the study itself: Recipients were all induced with anti-thymocyte globulin, then given tacrolimus and steroids for 3 to 4 years.

This CDR3 contains 11 residues. Germline V CDR1 and CDR2: SGHRS, YFSETQ. The V and J ends lost 2 bases and 10 bases respectively, with 6 bases between them. General observations from the study: Early post-transplant declines in HvG were associated with peak levels of circulating GvH clones. The study found high graft-versus-host to host-versus-graft clonal ratios in allografts of patients with graft-donor T cell macrochimerism. Analysis identified GvH clones in recipient marrow, with some appearing first in ileum or blood.

This TCR was sampled from a human donor who received an intestinal transplant. The rearrangement links TRBV5-1 to TRBJ2-2; unclear D gene. The sample here was unstimulated CD8+ T cells sorted from spleen or lymph node cells, taken before intestinal transplant. This chain's CDR3 is CASSFSEELFF. CDR3 nucleotide sequence: TGCGCCAGCAGCTTTTCGGAGGAGCTGTTTTTT.